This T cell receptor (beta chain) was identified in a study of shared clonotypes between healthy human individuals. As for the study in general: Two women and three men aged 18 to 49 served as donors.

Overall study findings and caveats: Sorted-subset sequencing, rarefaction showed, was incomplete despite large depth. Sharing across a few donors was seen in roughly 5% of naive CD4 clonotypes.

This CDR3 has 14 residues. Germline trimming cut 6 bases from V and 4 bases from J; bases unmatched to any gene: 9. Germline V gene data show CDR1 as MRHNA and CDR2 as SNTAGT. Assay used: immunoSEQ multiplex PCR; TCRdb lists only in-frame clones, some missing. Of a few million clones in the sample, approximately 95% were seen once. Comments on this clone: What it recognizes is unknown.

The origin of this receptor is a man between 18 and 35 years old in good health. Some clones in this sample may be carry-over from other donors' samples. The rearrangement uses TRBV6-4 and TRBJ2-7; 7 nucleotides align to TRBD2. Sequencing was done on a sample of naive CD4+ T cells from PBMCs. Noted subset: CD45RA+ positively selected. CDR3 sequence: CASRPRGAGYEQYF. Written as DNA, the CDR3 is TGTGCCAGCAGACCCCGAGGAGCGGGATACGAGCAGTACTTC.